These T cell receptor beta chains were read from a single sample in a study of blood T cell repertoires in COVID-19. Data came from immunoSEQ multiplex PCR; TCRdb stores just in-frame clones and leaves some out. The table shows 400,000 to 550,000 clones, with roughly 91% occurring only once. The sequencing sample was made of peripheral blood. Receptors were obtained from a young woman with acute or convalescent COVID-19. Each CDR3 is given with its conserved first and last residue. D genes are given only for firm matches. Only part of the rows carry a size: once, few, many, or a class if the clone is expanded.

J,V,size,D,DNA,CDR3
TRBJ2-5,TRBV2,once,NA,TGTGCCAGCAGTGACAACCAAGAGACCCAGTACTTC,CASSDNQETQYF
TRBJ2-1,TRBV7-2,NA,NA,TGTGCCAGCAGCTCAAACACTAGAGTTGCTGAGCAGTTCTTC,CASSSNTRVAEQFF
TRBJ1-1,TRBV7-2,few,NA,TGTGCCAGCAGCTTATTTGGCCCACGACAGACGATCACTGAAGCTTTCTTT,CASSLFGPRQTITEAFF
TRBJ2-4,TRBV13,NA,NA,TGTGCCAGCAGCCTCCTCGGGGGTGGGAACATTCAGTACTTC,CASSLLGGGNIQYF
TRBJ1-4,TRBV3-1/TRBV3-2,NA,NA,TGTGCCAGCAGCCGGGGGGGGACAATCCTTAATGAAAAACTGTTTTTT,CASSRGGTILNEKLFF
TRBJ1-1,TRBV9,NA,NA,TGTGCCAGCAGCGTGGACAGGAACACTGAAGCTTTCTTT,CASSVDRNTEAFF
TRBJ2-3,TRBV7-3,NA,TRBD2,TGTGCCAGCAGCTTAGGGTGGCGAGCGGGGGGGCCAGATACGCAGTATTTT,CASSLGWRAGGPDTQYF
TRBJ1-6,TRBV19,NA,NA,TGTGCCAGTAGTGAGGGTTGGAATTCACCCCTCCACTTT,CASSEGWNSPLHF
TRBJ2-3,TRBV5-1,NA,TRBD2,TGCGCCAGCAGCGAAACTAGCGGGGGGCTCGTAGATACGCAGTATTTT,CASSETSGGLVDTQYF
TRBJ1-5,TRBV6-5,few,NA,TGTGCCAGCAGTACAACAGGGAATCAGCCCCAGCATTTT,CASSTTGNQPQHF
TRBJ1-2,TRBV20-1,NA,NA,TGCAGTGCGGAAAGGGGCTATGGCTACACCTTC,CSAERGYGYTF
TRBJ2-4,TRBV14,once,TRBD2,TGTGCCAGCAGCTGGACTAGCGGGGGCCGGCTTTTAGCCAAAAACATTCAGTACTTC,CASSWTSGGRLLAKNIQYF
TRBJ2-7,TRBV30,NA,NA,TGTGCCTGGAGTGGTACCGGGACAAGCACCTACGAGCAGTACTTC,CAWSGTGTSTYEQYF
TRBJ2-1,TRBV5-1,NA,TRBD2,TGCGCCAGCAGCTTGGCCCCTAGCGGCTACAATGAGCAGTTCTTC,CASSLAPSGYNEQFF
TRBJ2-4,TRBV27,NA,NA,TGTGCCAGCAGTTTCGGGTTAGGAAACATTCAGTACTTC,CASSFGLGNIQYF
TRBJ1-4,TRBV6-5,NA,NA,TGTGCCAGCAGTACAGCGGGACACCTTAATGAAAAACTGTTTTTT,CASSTAGHLNEKLFF
TRBJ2-7,TRBV2,NA,TRBD2,TGTGCCAGCAACCCGGGACTAGCCTACGAGCAGTACTTC,CASNPGLAYEQYF
TRBJ2-1,TRBV28,NA,TRBD2,TGTGCCAGCAGTCCCGGGACTATACTTTATGAGCAGTTCTTC,CASSPGTILYEQFF
TRBJ2-5,TRBV6-5,NA,TRBD1,TGTGCCAGCAGTTACTCCTTCGGACAGGGTACGGAGACCCAGTACTTC,CASSYSFGQGTETQYF
TRBJ2-1,TRBV4-1,NA,TRBD2,TGCGCCAGCAGCCAAGCGGCATTAGCGGGGGGGAAGCGGGAAAATGAGCAGTTCTTC,CASSQAALAGGKRENEQFF
TRBJ1-4,TRBV4-1,NA,TRBD1,TGCGCCAGCAGCCAAAGGGTACAGGGGGCTCTCTCAACTAATGAAAAACTGTTTTTT,CASSQRVQGALSTNEKLFF
TRBJ1-1,TRBV6-5,NA,NA,TGTGCCAGCTCGTATCGGGGGTCGAACACTGAAGCTTTCTTT,CASSYRGSNTEAFF
TRBJ2-2,TRBV30,NA,TRBD1,TGTGCCTGGGGACAGGGGGCCGGGGAGCTGTTTTTT,CAWGQGAGELFF
TRBJ2-2,TRBV11-3,NA,NA,TGTGCCAGCAGCGCTAGAGGGGGAACCGGGGAGCTGTTTTTT,CASSARGGTGELFF
TRBJ1-1,TRBV3-1/TRBV3-2,NA,NA,TGTGCCAGCAGCCGGTTAGCGTGGGACACTGAAGCTTTCTTT,CASSRLAWDTEAFF
TRBJ1-2,TRBV5-6,once,TRBD1,TGTGCCAGCAGCGAACAGGGGGCAGTAGTCTATGGCTACACCTTC,CASSEQGAVVYGYTF
TRBJ2-3,TRBV3-1/TRBV3-2,NA,NA,TGTGCCAGCAGCTCGCGGGGTACAGATACGCAGTATTTT,CASSSRGTDTQYF
TRBJ1-6,TRBV3-1/TRBV3-2,few,NA,TGTGCCAGCAGCGATCATAACTTAAGATCCTATAATTCACCCCTCCACTTT,CASSDHNLRSYNSPLHF
TRBJ1-4,TRBV2,NA,TRBD1,TGTGCCAGCAGCCCCACAGGGGTTTGGAATGAAAAACTGTTTTTT,CASSPTGVWNEKLFF
TRBJ1-4,TRBV5-6,NA,TRBD1,TGTGCCAGCAGCTCCTACAGGGGAACCACTAATGAAAAACTGTTTTTT,CASSSYRGTTNEKLFF
TRBJ2-7,TRBV19,NA,TRBD1,TGTGCCAGTCAACTGGGACAGGGGGCCTACGAGCAGTACTTC,CASQLGQGAYEQYF
TRBJ2-3,TRBV30,NA,TRBD2,TGTGCCTGGAGTCCTGGGACTAGCGGGGGGGTAATAGGCACAGATACGCAGTATTTT,CAWSPGTSGGVIGTDTQYF
TRBJ1-4,TRBV5-6,NA,NA,TGTGCCAGCAGCTTTAGCTCATCAACTAATGAAAAACTGTTTTTT,CASSFSSSTNEKLFF
TRBJ1-1,TRBV5-4,NA,NA,TGTGCCAGCAGCAAGACAGGTTTGAACACTGAAGCTTTCTTT,CASSKTGLNTEAFF
TRBJ1-3,TRBV6-5,NA,NA,TGTGCCAGCAGAAGAGAATCTGGAAACACCATATATTTT,CASRRESGNTIYF
TRBJ2-3,TRBV27,NA,NA,TGTGCCAGCAGGACGGGATTCCCCACAGATACGCAGTATTTT,CASRTGFPTDTQYF
TRBJ2-2,TRBV19,NA,TRBD1,TGTGCCAGTAGGTATAGGGACAGGACCACCGGGGAGCTGTTTTTT,CASRYRDRTTGELFF
TRBJ1-1,TRBV7-3,NA,NA,TGTGCCAGCTCTGAGCAAGGCAGGTTCGGCACTGAAGCTTTCTTT,CASSEQGRFGTEAFF
TRBJ2-1,TRBV6-2/TRBV6-3,few,NA,TGTGCCAGCAGCTCTTCCCAAGAACACCAGTTCTTC,CASSSSQEHQFF
TRBJ1-6,TRBV3-1/TRBV3-2,NA,NA,TGTGCCAGCAGCCAAGACGTCCGTTCACCCCTCCACTTT,CASSQDVRSPLHF
TRBJ1-2,TRBV5-4,NA,NA,TGTGCCAGCACCCGGGAATCGGGTAACTATGGCTACACCTTC,CASTRESGNYGYTF
TRBJ1-3,TRBV28,NA,NA,TGTGCCAGCATCACTGGGGGCTCCGAAGGGGGAAACACCATATATTTT,CASITGGSEGGNTIYF
TRBJ1-1,TRBV5-1,NA,TRBD1,TGCGCCAGCAGCCCGCACAGGGGTGAGGTGAACACTGAAGCTTTCTTT,CASSPHRGEVNTEAFF
TRBJ1-2,TRBV6-5,NA,NA,TGTGCCAGCAGCCAACCTGTAGCTAACTATGGCTACACCTTC,CASSQPVANYGYTF
TRBJ1-1,TRBV5-8,NA,NA,TGTGCCAGCACCTTTGTCGGGATGCCCCACGAAGCTTTCTTT,CASTFVGMPHEAFF
TRBJ2-1,TRBV10-1,NA,TRBD2,TGCGCCAGCAAATCTAGCGGGGGGGCCAATGAGCAGTTCTTC,CASKSSGGANEQFF
TRBJ1-3,TRBV6-1,NA,NA,TGTGCCAGCAGTGAGAGGGCGAGAGGAAACACCATATATTTT,CASSERARGNTIYF
TRBJ1-4,TRBV28,NA,NA,TGTGCCAGCAGTCCCCTCGCGCGTGCAACTAATGAAAAACTGTTTTTT,CASSPLARATNEKLFF
TRBJ2-2,TRBV3-1/TRBV3-2,NA,TRBD1,TGTGCCAGCAGCCAAGGAGACAGGGTGGTCGGAGAGCTGTTTTTT,CASSQGDRVVGELFF
TRBJ1-4,TRBV19,once,NA,TGTGCCAGTTCCCATGGGGCAAATGAAAAACTGTTTTTT,CASSHGANEKLFF
TRBJ1-4,TRBV29-1,once,NA,TGCAGCGTTGAAGATCGGGAAGAAAAACTGTTTTTT,CSVEDREEKLFF
TRBJ2-7,TRBV2,NA,TRBD1,TGTGCCAGCATAGATCGGGACAGGGGTGACGAGCAGTACTTC,CASIDRDRGDEQYF
TRBJ2-5,TRBV28,once,NA,TGTGCCACAACCTCCCGGGTCCCAAGGGAGACCCAGTACTTC,CATTSRVPRETQYF
TRBJ2-1,TRBV7-9,NA,NA,TGTGCCAGCAGATCGAGACTGCGGGAGCAGTTCTTC,CASRSRLREQFF